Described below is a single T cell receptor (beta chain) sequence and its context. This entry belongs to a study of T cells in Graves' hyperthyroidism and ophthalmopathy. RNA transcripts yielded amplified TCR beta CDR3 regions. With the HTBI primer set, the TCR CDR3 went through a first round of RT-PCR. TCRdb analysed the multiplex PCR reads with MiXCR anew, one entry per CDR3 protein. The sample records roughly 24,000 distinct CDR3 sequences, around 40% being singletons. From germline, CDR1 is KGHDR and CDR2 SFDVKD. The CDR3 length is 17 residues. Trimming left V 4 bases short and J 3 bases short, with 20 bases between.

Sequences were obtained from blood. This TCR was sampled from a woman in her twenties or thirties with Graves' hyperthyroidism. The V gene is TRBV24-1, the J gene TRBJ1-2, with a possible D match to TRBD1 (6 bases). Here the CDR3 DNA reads TGTGCCACCAGTGACCCCCGGGGACACAGCGGGCACTATGGCTACACCTTC. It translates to CATSDPRGHSGHYGYTF.